The source of this TCR beta chain is a study of blood T cell repertoires in COVID-19. TCRdb's copy holds only in-frame clones and misses some; the assay was immunoSEQ multiplex PCR. The sample consists of roughly 350,000 clones, 85% of them appearing once. The CDR3 is 13 amino acids. The germline V gene has CDR1 LNHDA and CDR2 SQIVND (reference sequence). Deletions cut 6 bases from V and 0 bases from J, with 9 bases between. This sequence was found in a woman between 18 and 29 years old with acute or convalescent COVID-19. The J gene is TRBJ2-7, the V gene TRBV19, with a weak D call TRBD2 (6 bases). Sample: peripheral blood. The CDR3 DNA sequence: TGTGCCAGTAGGGCTAGCGTCTCCTACGAGCAGTACTTC. Its translation is CASRASVSYEQYF.